Each of the 25 T cell receptor beta chains below was sequenced from the same sample in a study of sequential checkpoint blockade in melanoma. Sequencing was performed with immunoSEQ multiplex PCR; in TCRdb, only in-frame clones are kept and a portion is missing. The sample shows fewer than 7,500 clones, about four fifths of them seen only once. Treatment described: randomized to nivolumab then ipilimumab (arm A) or the reverse (arm B). Material: CD8+ T cells sorted from blood (inferred from file names), obtained from a patient given nivolumab and ipilimumab in sequence. These receptors were obtained from a human donor with melanoma.

The gene calls are TRBV2 and TRBJ2-2; perhaps TRBD2 as D (5 bases). The germline gives CDR1 SNHLY, CDR2 FYNNEI. V gave up 4 bases and J gave up 2 bases, with 14 bases separating them. The CDR3 has 16 amino acids. Here the CDR3 reads CASSAWRGINTGELFF. CDR3 coding DNA: TGTGCCAGCAGTGCCTGGAGAGGGATTAACACCGGGGAGCTGTTTTTT.

This chain uses TRBV6-1 with TRBJ2-7; 9 bases align to TRBD2. Looked up from germline, CDR1 is MNHNS and CDR2 is SASEGT. Trimming removed 3 bases from V and 4 bases from J; junction bases left unmatched: 4. The CDR3 runs 14 residues. The CDR3 protein is CASSERLAGYEQYF. The CDR3 coding sequence is TGTGCCAGCAGTGAGCGGCTAGCGGGATACGAGCAGTACTTC.

V gene TRBV15 combines with J gene TRBJ2-3; D perhaps matches TRBD1 (5 bases). V was shortened by 0 bases and J by 3 bases, with 13 bases between the two germline ends. Germline V gene sequence: CDR1 LNHNV, CDR2 YYDKDF (reference sequence). The CDR3 has 16 amino acids. The CDR3 reads CATSRDQRQRTDTQYF. The CDR3 nucleotides are TGTGCCACCAGCAGAGATCAACGACAGCGAACAGATACGCAGTATTTT.

This chain joins TRBV28 and TRBJ2-5; TRBD2 matches at 12 bases. Germline assignment: CDR1 MDHEN and CDR2 SYDVKM. V lost 5 bases, J lost 4 bases, and 8 bases stayed unmatched. The CDR3 is 16 residues long. CDR3 sequence (DNA): TGTGCCAGCAGTAGTCTGCCGGGACTAGCGGGAGAGACCCAGTACTTC. Its translation: CASSSLPGLAGETQYF. Drawing the rest from reference TRBV28 and TRBJ2-5, the complete variable domain is DVKVTQSSRYLVKRTGEKVFLECVQDMDHENMFWYRQDPGLGLRLIYFSYDVKMKEKGDIPEGYSVSREKKERFSLILESASTNQTSMYLCASSSLPGLAGETQYFGPGTRLLVL.

The rearrangement uses TRBV27 and TRBJ2-1; 7 bases line up with TRBD1. The CDR3 extends over 14 amino acids. Germline V lookup: CDR1 MNHEY, CDR2 SMNVEV (reference sequence). V shed 6 bases and J 6 bases; nucleotides not matched to a gene: 8. CDR3 sequence: CASSEGATPNEQFF. CDR3 coding DNA: TGTGCCAGCAGCGAGGGGGCCACTCCCAATGAGCAGTTCTTC.

V gene TRBV4-2 combines with J gene TRBJ2-1, with D perhaps matching TRBD2 (5 bases). Germline lookup yields CDR1 LGHNA and CDR2 YNFKEQ. This CDR3 is 17 amino acids long. The germline V and J ends were trimmed by 1 base and 2 bases, with 15 bases remaining between them. The CDR3 is CASSQGGGRLPYNEQFF. CDR3 DNA: TGTGCCAGCAGCCAAGGGGGTGGTAGACTACCCTACAATGAGCAGTTCTTC.

CDR3 amino acids: CASSLQAGTNEQYF. CDR3 coding DNA: TGTGCCAGCAGCCTCCAAGCGGGAACCAACGAGCAGTACTTC. J is TRBJ2-7 and V is TRBV7-8, with 7 bases aligning to TRBD2. The CDR3 has 14 amino acids. Looked up from germline, CDR1 is SGHVS and CDR2 is FQNEAQ. V shed 5 bases, J shed 5 bases, and the junction held 9 bases outside the gene matches.

The gene calls are TRBV2 and TRBJ2-7; 7 bases line up with TRBD2. J gave up 2 bases and V 6 bases, and 4 bases lay outside the gene matches. This CDR3 spans 13 amino acids. The germline gives CDR1 SNHLY, CDR2 FYNNEI. Written as DNA, the CDR3 is TGTGCCAGCAGGTGGGAGGGAACCTACGAGCAGTACTTC. This codes for CASRWEGTYEQYF.

By its share, this clone is large. The chain carries TRBV27 and TRBJ2-7, with D perhaps matching TRBD2 (6 bases). There are 13 residues in the CDR3. V was shortened by 6 bases and J by 1 base, with 10 bases between the two germline ends. Per germline, CDR1 MNHEY and CDR2 SMNVEV (reference sequence). In DNA, the CDR3 is TGTGCCAGCAGGGTCGGGGGTTCCTACGAGCAGTACTTC. It is translated as CASRVGGSYEQYF.

The chain links TRBV5-5 to TRBJ2-7, with no clear D. The CDR3 contains 15 residues. V shed 1 base and J shed 2 bases, with 13 bases lying between them. Germline V gives CDR1 SGHKS, CDR2 YYEKEE (reference sequence). The CDR3 sequence: CASSLTGFSTYEQYF. The CDR3 nucleotides are TGTGCCAGCAGCTTGACCGGGTTCTCTACCTACGAGCAGTACTTC.

This sequence joins TRBV4-1 and TRBJ1-2; TRBD1 matches at 7 bases. Germline CDR1 MGHRA, CDR2 YSYEKL. The J segment lost 5 bases and the V segment lost 1 base, leaving 7 bases of the junction unmatched. The CDR3 runs to 15 residues. This chain's CDR3 is CASSQAGGVGYGYTF. CDR3 sequence (DNA): TGCGCCAGCAGCCAAGCAGGGGGTGTGGGGTATGGCTACACCTTC.

This clone was seen only once. The chain combines TRBV2 with TRBJ2-3; tentatively, D is TRBD2 (6 bases). Trimming pared 0 bases from V and 0 bases from J, leaving 10 bases between. The CDR3 length is 16 residues. CDR1 is SNHLY, CDR2 FYNNEI, per germline. CDR3 nucleotide sequence: TGTGCCAGCAGTGAAGCCCTCGGGACTAGCACAGATACGCAGTATTTT. It translates to CASSEALGTSTDTQYF.

V is TRBV27 and J is TRBJ1-5; D gene ambiguous. Trimming removed 7 bases at V and 4 bases at J, with 8 bases between. The CDR3 covers 12 residues. Germline lookup yields CDR1 MNHEY and CDR2 SMNVEV (reference sequence). In nucleotides, the CDR3 is TGTGCCAGCACTACCGGGAATCAGCCCCAGCATTTT. Amino acid sequence: CASTTGNQPQHF.

The chain links TRBV9 to TRBJ2-7, with 7 bases aligning to TRBD1. The germline CDR1 and CDR2 sequences are SGDLS and YYNGEE. Trimming cost V 3 bases and J 1 base; bases outside gene matches: 4. The CDR3 spans 14 residues. The DNA of the CDR3 is TGTGCCAGCAGCGCGGGACAGAGATCCTACGAGCAGTACTTC. Translating it yields CASSAGQRSYEQYF.

Only a few counts were recorded for this clone. The identical CDR3 is also encoded by other nucleotide sequences in the sample. The rearrangement joins TRBV19 to TRBJ2-7, with TRBD1 matching 9 bases. Germline CDR1 is LNHDA and CDR2 is SQIVND (reference sequence). The CDR3 contains 14 residues. The J segment lost 3 bases and the V segment lost 6 bases, leaving 6 bases of the junction unmatched. CDR3 coding DNA: TGTGCCAGTAGCGCCGGGACAGGGATCTACGAGCAGTACTTC. This translates into CASSAGTGIYEQYF.

CDR3 in DNA: TGTGCCACCAGCAGAGATGCGGGAGGCGACAACAATGAGCAGTTCTTC. This gives the protein CATSRDAGGDNNEQFF. This sequence joins TRBV15 and TRBJ2-1; 8 bases agree with TRBD2. Germline V gene sequence: CDR1 LNHNV, CDR2 YYDKDF (reference sequence). CDR3 length: 16 amino acids. V shed 0 bases, J shed 5 bases, and the junction held 6 bases outside the gene matches.

This chain joins TRBV5-4 and TRBJ2-2; tentatively, D is TRBD1 (6 bases). Germline loops: CDR1 SGHNT, CDR2 YYREEE (reference sequence). The CDR3 is made up of 15 amino acids. V shed 2 bases and J shed 5 bases, with 13 bases lying between them. CDR3 bases: TGTGCCAGCAGCTTTGGGACACCAATTACCGGGGAGCTGTTTTTT. This gives the protein CASSFGTPITGELFF. Variable domain in full (rest from reference TRBV5-4 and TRBJ2-2): ETGVTQSPTHLIKTRGQQVTLRCSSQSGHNTVSWYQQALGQGPQFIFQYYREEENGRGNFPPRFSGLQFPNYSSELNVNALELDDSALYLCASSFGTPITGELFFGEGSRLTVL.

The rearrangement joins TRBV7-9 to TRBJ2-5; a possible D gene is TRBD1 (6 bases). The end of the DNA aligns better with TRBJ2-7, so the J call may be wrong. CDR1 is SEHNR and CDR2 is FQNEAQ in the germline V gene (reference sequence). CDR3 length: 13 residues. CDR3 sequence (DNA): TGTGCCAGCAGTCCGAAGACAGGTCGCGAGCAGTACTTC. It specifies CASSPKTGREQYF.

The table lists this clone with a few counts. This chain joins TRBV15 and TRBJ2-1; 8 nucleotides match TRBD2. This CDR3 contains 16 residues. With V trimmed by 5 bases and J by 0 bases, 6 bases remained unmatched. CDR1 is LNHNV and CDR2 is YYDKDF in the germline V gene (reference sequence). The DNA of the CDR3 is TGTGCCACCAGCGGCCAGCGGGAGCTCTCCTACAATGAGCAGTTCTTC. Encoded protein: CATSGQRELSYNEQFF.

In its sample, this clone was seen a few times. The chain recombines TRBV30 with TRBJ1-2; TRBD1 matches at 9 bases. The ends lost 1 base at V and 3 bases at J; junction bases unmatched: 6. The CDR3 covers 15 residues. Germline V gene lookup returns CDR1 GTSNPN and CDR2 SVGIG (reference sequence). The CDR3, as DNA: TGTGCCTGGAGTGGCGGGACAGGGTCTGACTATGGCTACACCTTC. Its protein is CAWSGGTGSDYGYTF.

This chain uses TRBV4-1 with TRBJ2-7; D not certain. The germline CDR1 and CDR2 sequences are MGHRA and YSYEKL. V was cut by 1 base and J by 3 bases, with 7 bases left in between. The CDR3 consists of 13 residues. CDR3 loop: CASSQGTDYEQYF. CDR3 coding DNA: TGCGCCAGCAGCCAAGGTACTGACTACGAGCAGTACTTC.

This chain links TRBV7-8 with TRBJ2-2; 11 positions match TRBD1. CDR1 and CDR2 (germline): SGHVS, FQNEAQ. The length of the CDR3 is 18 residues. The trim removed 5 bases at V and 3 bases at J, leaving 11 bases unmatched. The CDR3 protein is CASSPRTGGFLDTGELFF. The CDR3 coding sequence is TGTGCCAGCAGCCCCAGGACAGGGGGCTTTTTGGACACCGGGGAGCTGTTTTTT.

This chain connects TRBV7-9 to TRBJ2-7; TRBD2 matches 9 bases. Germline CDR1 SEHNR, CDR2 FQNEAQ (reference sequence). Germline trimming cut 5 bases from V and 5 bases from J; bases unmatched to any gene: 13. The length of the CDR3 is 16 residues. The CDR3 region is CASSKDMASGTHEQYF. The CDR3 DNA reads TGTGCCAGCAGCAAAGATATGGCTAGCGGGACCCACGAGCAGTACTTC.

The chain is built from TRBV28 and TRBJ1-5; 8 nucleotides match TRBD1. V trimming: 6 bases; J trimming: 7 bases; junction bases outside the gene matches: 8. The CDR3 is made up of 14 amino acids. CDR1 is MDHEN, CDR2 SYDVKM, per germline. CDR3 loop: CASSKQGVGQPQHF. The CDR3 DNA reads as TGTGCCAGCAGCAAACAGGGGGTAGGGCAGCCCCAGCATTTT.

The rearrangement uses TRBV28 and TRBJ1-5, with 11 bases matching TRBD1. From germline, CDR1 is MDHEN and CDR2 SYDVKM. The length of the CDR3 is 14 residues. J lost 6 bases, V lost 4 bases, and 2 bases had no gene match. The CDR3 spells CASSWTGGSQPQHF. In DNA form, the CDR3 reads TGTGCCAGCAGTTGGACAGGGGGCAGTCAGCCCCAGCATTTT.